This T cell receptor (beta chain) was profiled in a study of blood T cell repertoires in COVID-19. The table came from immunoSEQ multiplex PCR; TCRdb's copy has only in-frame clones and leaves some out. The top ten clones hold approximately 11% of a sample with approximately 180,000 clones, over 75% of them seen once. There are many counts of this clone. Deletions cut 5 bases from V and 3 bases from J, with 20 bases between. Per the germline V gene, CDR1 is MNHEY and CDR2 is SMNVEV (reference sequence). CDR3 length: 16 amino acids. The TCR comes from a human donor with active or convalescent COVID-19. The donor label of this sample is uncertain. J is TRBJ2-7 and V is TRBV27; tentatively, D is TRBD2 (6 bases). Sequencing input: peripheral blood. CDR3 protein: CASSPVRAREYYEQYF. Here the CDR3 DNA reads TGTGCCAGCAGTCCAGTCCGGGCCCGGGAGTACTACGAGCAGTACTTC.